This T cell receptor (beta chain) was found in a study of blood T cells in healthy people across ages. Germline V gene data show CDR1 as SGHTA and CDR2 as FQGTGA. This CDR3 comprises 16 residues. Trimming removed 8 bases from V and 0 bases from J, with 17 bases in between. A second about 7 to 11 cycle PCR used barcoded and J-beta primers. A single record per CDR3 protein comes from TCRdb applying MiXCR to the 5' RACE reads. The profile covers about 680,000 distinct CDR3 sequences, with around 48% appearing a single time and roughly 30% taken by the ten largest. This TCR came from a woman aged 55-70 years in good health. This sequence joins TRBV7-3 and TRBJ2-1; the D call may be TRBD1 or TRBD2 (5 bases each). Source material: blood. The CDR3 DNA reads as TGTGCCAGCCGACCATCCGGGGCCAGCTCCTACAATGAGCAGTTCTTC. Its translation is CASRPSGASSYNEQFF.